Listed here is a single T cell receptor beta chain. The antigen is undetermined. The sample belongs to a study of radiation and T cells in renal cell carcinoma. Study-wide points: Pretreatment tumor biopsies were lacking, so baseline clonotypes are unknown. From baseline, blood top tumor clonotypes peaked at 2 weeks post-radiation.

Using immunoSEQ multiplex PCR, the repertoire was profiled, and TCRdb retains in-frame clones only, with some absent. Of roughly 90,000 clones in the sample, 85% were seen once. The sample's time point: blood 4 weeks post-SBRT, at nephrectomy. Treatment reported: 15 Gy SBRT to primary tumor, nephrectomy 4 weeks later. Nephrectomy followed 15 Gy stereotactic body radiation by 4 weeks. The tumor was a clear cell renal cell carcinoma. Trimming cost V 3 bases and J 3 bases, with 12 bases left between them. CDR1 is MNHNS and CDR2 is SASEGT in the germline V gene. CDR3 length: 14 amino acids. This chain connects TRBV6-1 to TRBJ2-7, with a weak D call TRBD2 (5 bases). The clonotype was recovered from a man between 50 and 59 years old with renal cell carcinoma. The sequences come from blood, collected from a patient whose treatment included radiotherapy and nephrectomy. The CDR3 sequence: CASSDSGNYYEQYF. CDR3 in DNA: TGTGCCAGCAGTGATTCCGGGAATTACTACGAGCAGTACTTC.